A selection of T cell receptor beta chains follows, all from one sample in a study of blood T cell repertoires in COVID-19. Libraries were prepared by immunoSEQ multiplex PCR; TCRdb keeps only in-frame clonotypes and omits some of them. The sample lists 200,000 to 250,000 clones, approximately 81% occurring once. The sample consisted of peripheral blood. Every receptor here comes from a man aged 45 to 65 who had recovered from COVID-19. Both conserved end residues are part of each CDR3. A D gene is named only where the DNA matches it firmly. Only some rows state a clone size, as once, few, many or a class for expanded clones.

>TRBV2|TRBD2|-|TRBJ2-1
CASSRTSGYNEQFF
TGTGCCAGCAGTAGGACTAGCGGGTACAATGAGCAGTTCTTC
>TRBV7-2|-|once|TRBJ2-2
CASSLVLRGSTGELFF
TGTGCCAGCAGCTTAGTTTTACGGGGGAGCACCGGGGAGCTGTTTTTT
>TRBV6-6|-|-|TRBJ2-3
CASSWTTDTQYF
TGTGCCAGCAGTTGGACTACGGATACGCAGTATTTT
>TRBV28|-|once|TRBJ1-6
CASREALSYNSPLHF
TGTGCCAGCAGGGAGGCCCTCTCCTATAATTCACCCCTCCACTTT
>TRBV28|-|-|TRBJ2-5
CASSPELAETQYF
TGTGCCAGCAGTCCGGAACTAGCTGAGACCCAGTACTTC
>TRBV7-9|TRBD2|-|TRBJ2-3
CASSTSGTSGSRGDTQYF
TGTGCCAGCAGCACTTCCGGGACTAGCGGGAGTCGTGGAGATACGCAGTATTTT
>TRBV7-9|-|once|TRBJ2-2
CASSLAELYTGELFF
TGTGCCAGCAGCTTAGCTGAGCTATACACCGGGGAGCTGTTTTTT
>TRBV15|TRBD2|-|TRBJ2-1
CATSERPRLAGRIVSYNEQFF
TGTGCCACCAGCGAGCGGCCCAGACTAGCGGGACGGATAGTGTCCTACAATGAGCAGTTCTTC
>TRBV5-4|-|few|TRBJ2-1
CASSADYNEQFF
TGTGCCAGCAGCGCGGACTACAATGAGCAGTTCTTC
>TRBV27|TRBD1|once|TRBJ1-4
CASRKPGGAEKLFF
TGTGCCAGCAGAAAACCAGGGGGTGCTGAAAAACTGTTTTTT
>TRBV7-2|-|many|TRBJ1-5
CASRSGYHQPQHF
TGTGCCAGCAGGTCAGGGTATCATCAGCCCCAGCATTTT
>TRBV28|-|-|TRBJ2-7
CASSTAGSGIEQYF
TGTGCCAGCAGTACGGCCGGATCGGGAATCGAGCAGTACTTC
>TRBV28|TRBD2|-|TRBJ2-7
CASSPGASGSYEQYF
TGTGCCAGCTCGCCTGGGGCTAGCGGAAGCTACGAGCAGTACTTC
>TRBV5-1|TRBD1|-|TRBJ2-1
CASSGGQVRDEQFF
TGCGCCAGCAGCGGGGGACAGGTTAGGGATGAGCAGTTCTTC
>TRBV19|TRBD1|once|TRBJ1-2
CASSRRDRGHKGYTF
TGTGCCAGTAGTCGCCGGGACAGGGGGCATAAGGGCTACACCTTC
>TRBV28|TRBD2|-|TRBJ2-7
CASSDYKRDYSYEQYF
TGTGCCAGCAGTGACTATAAACGGGACTACTCCTACGAGCAGTACTTC
>TRBV15|TRBD2|-|TRBJ2-3
CATSRDFPGLAGGTDTQYF
TGTGCCACCAGCAGAGATTTCCCGGGACTAGCGGGAGGGACAGATACGCAGTATTTT
>TRBV20-1|-|once|TRBJ2-4
CSASGYQGSMTNIQYF
TGCAGTGCTAGTGGGTATCAGGGGTCAATGACGAACATTCAGTACTTC
>TRBV5-1|TRBD2|-|TRBJ2-1
CASSRTSGRVGYNEQFF
TGCGCCAGCAGCCGGACTAGCGGGAGGGTGGGGTACAATGAGCAGTTCTTC
>TRBV15|-|-|TRBJ1-1
CATSDQGFRTEAFF
TGTGCCACCAGCGATCAGGGGTTTCGGACTGAAGCTTTCTTT
>TRBV6-5|TRBD1|-|TRBJ1-1
CASSGTGFNTEAFF
TGTGCCAGCAGCGGGACAGGGTTCAACACTGAAGCTTTCTTT
>TRBV6-2/TRBV6-3|-|-|TRBJ2-7
CASSYMDYYEQYF
TGTGCCAGCAGTTACATGGACTACTACGAGCAGTACTTC
>TRBV7-2|-|-|TRBJ2-2
CASSLRRQGTGELFF
TGTGCCAGCAGCTTACGGCGCCAGGGGACCGGGGAGCTGTTTTTT
>TRBV7-9|TRBD2|-|TRBJ2-5
CASSLVQTSGATNF
TGTGCCAGCAGCTTAGTGCAGACTAGCGGGGCGACCAACTTC
>TRBV9|TRBD2|-|TRBJ2-3
CASSASGRAPDTQYF
TGTGCCAGCAGCGCTAGCGGGAGAGCCCCAGATACGCAGTATTTT
>TRBV28|-|-|TRBJ2-1
CASSLSGQTIYNEQFF
TGTGCCAGCAGTTTAAGTGGACAGACGATCTACAATGAGCAGTTCTTC
>TRBV29-1|-|-|TRBJ1-1
CSVEDRGGGTEAFF
TGCAGCGTTGAAGACAGGGGTGGCGGTACTGAAGCTTTCTTT
>TRBV6-4|-|-|TRBJ2-1
CASSRVADVYNEQFF
TGTGCCAGCAGCCGAGTAGCGGACGTCTACAATGAGCAGTTCTTC
>TRBV5-1|-|-|TRBJ1-4
CASSSSAGLGRVNEKLFF
TGCGCCAGCAGCTCGTCCGCGGGCCTAGGGAGGGTTAATGAAAAACTGTTTTTT
>TRBV5-1|-|-|TRBJ2-1
CASSLAVGLLNEQFF
TGCGCCAGCAGCTTGGCAGTTGGACTTCTCAATGAGCAGTTCTTC
>TRBV28|-|-|TRBJ2-2
CASEQGPHRELFF
TGTGCCAGCGAACAGGGCCCGCACCGGGAGCTGTTTTTT
>TRBV28|TRBD1|-|TRBJ1-5
CASSADRAYNQPQHF
TGTGCCAGCAGTGCCGACAGGGCCTACAATCAGCCCCAGCATTTT
>TRBV25-1|TRBD2|-|TRBJ2-1
CASSESGGLAAPNEQFF
TGTGCCAGCAGTGAAAGTGGGGGACTAGCGGCCCCCAATGAGCAGTTCTTC
>TRBV5-4|TRBD1|-|TRBJ1-2
CASTRPTGGRDGYTF
TGTGCCAGCACCCGACCGACAGGGGGCAGGGATGGCTACACCTTC
>TRBV28|-|-|TRBJ2-2
CASGKAGLTATGELFF
TGTGCCAGCGGTAAAGCAGGTCTCACGGCCACCGGGGAGCTGTTTTTT
>TRBV7-7|-|-|TRBJ2-5
CASSSRRQETQYF
TGTGCCAGCAGCTCCCGTAGACAAGAGACCCAGTACTTC
>TRBV5-4|-|-|TRBJ2-5
CASSFGMEQETQYF
TGTGCCAGCAGCTTCGGCATGGAGCAAGAGACCCAGTACTTC
>TRBV5-5|-|-|TRBJ2-1
CASSLGWEVKNEQFF
TGTGCCAGCAGCCTAGGATGGGAGGTTAAGAATGAGCAGTTCTTC
>TRBV9|TRBD2|-|TRBJ2-1
CASSVELAGGHNEQFF
TGTGCCAGCAGCGTAGAGCTAGCGGGAGGTCACAATGAGCAGTTCTTC
>TRBV19|-|once|TRBJ1-1
CASSITGSAVNTEAFF
TGTGCCAGTAGTATCACAGGTTCGGCGGTGAACACTGAAGCTTTCTTT
>TRBV11-2|TRBD1|-|TRBJ1-5
CASSFPLDRDEEPQHF
TGTGCCAGCAGCTTCCCATTGGACAGGGATGAGGAGCCCCAGCATTTT
>TRBV7-2|TRBD2|-|TRBJ2-2
CASSLGLAGPRELFF
TGTGCCAGCAGCTTAGGGCTAGCGGGCCCCCGGGAGCTGTTTTTT
>TRBV5-1|-|-|TRBJ2-3
CASSEGPRSPDTQYF
TGCGCCAGCAGCGAGGGCCCCCGGTCCCCAGATACGCAGTATTTT
>TRBV19|-|few|TRBJ1-2
CASSIGAAVPNGYTF
TGTGCCAGTAGTATAGGTGCAGCGGTCCCGAATGGCTACACCTTC
>TRBV5-1|TRBD1|-|TRBJ2-7
CASTRTGLTYEQYF
TGCGCCAGCACCCGGACAGGGTTAACCTACGAGCAGTACTTC
>TRBV18|TRBD1|-|TRBJ1-4
CASSPRDRGFPNEKLFF
TGTGCCAGCTCACCACGAGACAGGGGATTCCCTAATGAAAAACTGTTTTTT
>TRBV12-2|-|-|TRBJ1-1
CASRLEEPATGGPESNTEAFF
TGTGCAAGTCGCCTAGAGGAACCGGCGACAGGGGGTCCCGAGTCCAACACTGAAGCTTTCTTT
>TRBV3-1/TRBV3-2|TRBD2|-|TRBJ2-1
CASSLGLAGGDNEQFF
TGTGCCAGCAGCCTGGGACTAGCGGGAGGGGACAATGAGCAGTTCTTC